Listed here are 17 T cell receptor beta chains from one sample, sequenced in a study of T cells after yellow fever vaccination. TCRdb itself ran the 5' RACE reads through MiXCR, one entry per CDR3 protein. This sample has approximately 610,000 distinct CDR3 sequences, with less than 20% found just once. This specimen was PBMCs, taken less than 6 days after the first yellow fever vaccination. All receptors come from a man aged 18 to 29 who received the YFV17D yellow fever vaccine.

The sample holds a few counts of this clonotype. The chain uses TRBV5-1 and TRBJ2-1; the match to TRBD2 covers 9 bases. CDR3 size: 14 residues. Unmatched junction bases numbered 11, after V lost 4 bases and J lost 12 bases. Germline V gene data show CDR1 as SGHRS and CDR2 as YFSETQ. The CDR3 DNA sequence: TGCGCCAGCAGCATGAGCGGGGGGCTGCCGCGGCAGTTCTTC. The encoded protein is CASSMSGGLPRQFF.

The J gene is TRBJ2-3, the V gene TRBV5-1; the D gene is possibly TRBD1 (6 bases). The germline CDR1 and CDR2 sequences are SGHRS and YFSETQ. The CDR3 is made up of 15 amino acids. Between the trimmed V and J ends, which lost 4 bases and 2 bases, there was a span of 14 bases. CDR3 protein: CASSLQGRVTDTQYF. The CDR3 DNA follows: TGCGCCAGCAGCCTCCAGGGGCGAGTCACAGATACGCAGTATTTT.

The gene calls are TRBV27 and TRBJ2-1, with D possibly matching TRBD2 (5 bases). V was trimmed by 7 bases and J by 9 bases, leaving 13 bases between them. Germline V gene data show CDR1 as MNHEY and CDR2 as SMNVEV (reference sequence). This CDR3 comprises 12 residues. The CDR3 DNA reads TGTGCCAGCATGTTAGGTCGGGGTGAGCAGTTCTTC. Encoded protein: CASMLGRGEQFF.

This clonotype was counted only a few times. The rearrangement uses TRBV6-2 or TRBV6-3 and TRBJ1-5; D gene unclear. V was shortened by 0 bases and J by 0 bases, with 12 bases between the two germline ends. The CDR3 loop spans 17 amino acids. Germline assignment: CDR1 MNHEY and CDR2 SVGEGT. CDR3 nucleotide sequence: TGTGCCAGCAGTTACTCGGTCCCAGGCTATAGCAATCAGCCCCAGCATTTT. It codes for CASSYSVPGYSNQPQHF.

This clonotype was observed a single time. The chain links TRBV20-1 to TRBJ2-7, with 7 bases identical to TRBD2. The CDR3 is made up of 14 amino acids. Germline-derived CDR1 and CDR2 are DFQATT and SNEGSKA (reference sequence). V was pared by 3 bases and J by 6 bases, with 11 bases of the junction left unmatched. The CDR3 region has the DNA TGCAGTGCTAGTGCTGGGGGGGACCGGAGCGAGCAGTACTTC. Protein product: CSASAGGDRSEQYF.

This clonotype was observed a handful of times. This rearrangement joins TRBV6-5 to TRBJ1-3; D not resolved. CDR3 length equals 16 residues. Trimming removed 0 bases at V and 0 bases at J, with 9 bases between. Germline V lookup: CDR1 MNHEY, CDR2 SVGAGI. The CDR3 nucleotides read TGTGCCAGCAGTTACTCGTCCGGGAGCTCTGGAAACACCATATATTTT. It is translated as CASSYSSGSSGNTIYF.

In its sample, this clonotype was seen a few times. The V gene is TRBV30, the J gene TRBJ2-7; 7 bases are shared with TRBD1. The V segment lost 3 bases and the J segment 0 bases; nucleotides outside the gene matches: 17. Per the germline V gene, CDR1 is GTSNPN and CDR2 is SVGIG (reference sequence). The CDR3 covers 18 residues. CDR3 nucleotides: TGTGCCTGGAGCGCTACGATGGACAGGCTAAAAAGCTCCTACGAGCAGTACTTC. Translating it yields CAWSATMDRLKSSYEQYF.

This clonotype has a handful of counts. This rearrangement joins TRBV7-9 to TRBJ2-7; 7 positions agree with TRBD2. V was pared by 1 base and J by 4 bases, with 13 bases of the junction left unmatched. The CDR3 is 17 residues long. Germline CDR1 SEHNR, CDR2 FQNEAQ (reference sequence). CDR3 coding DNA: TGTGCCAGCAGCTTAGGGAGCGGGGACGAGATCTTATACGAGCAGTACTTC. This gives the protein CASSLGSGDEILYEQYF. Using reference TRBV7-9 and TRBJ2-7 for the parts outside the CDR3, the full variable domain is DTGVSQNPRHKITKRGQNVTFRCDPISEHNRLYWYRQTLGQGPEFLTYFQNEAQLEKSRLLSDRFSAERPKGSFSTLEIQRTEQGDSAMYLCASSLGSGDEILYEQYFGPGTRLTVT.

The V and J genes are TRBV20-1 and TRBJ2-3, with 10 bases matching TRBD1. Germline V gives CDR1 DFQATT, CDR2 SNEGSKA (reference sequence). The V gene end was trimmed by 6 bases and the J gene end by 4 bases; junction bases not matched to a gene: 7. This CDR3 is built from 14 residues. The DNA for the CDR3 is TGCAGTGCCCGACAGGGGGCGAAATCAGATACGCAGTATTTT. Translation: CSARQGAKSDTQYF.

CDR3 amino acids: CASSQTGGGYNSPLHF. CDR3 nucleotides: TGTGCCAGCAGCCAGACAGGGGGCGGTTATAATTCACCCCTCCACTTT. The chain uses TRBV12-3 or TRBV12-4 and TRBJ1-6; TRBD1 agrees at 10 bases. The CDR3 is 16 residues long. Trimming took 6 bases from V and 4 from J; bases not matched to a gene: 6.

The V call is TRBV15, the J call TRBJ2-3; D ambiguous. The length of the CDR3 is 16 residues. Between the trimmed V and J ends, which lost 0 bases and 2 bases, there was a span of 12 bases. The germline gives CDR1 LNHNV, CDR2 YYDKDF (reference sequence). In DNA, the CDR3 is TGTGCCACCAGCAGAGACTTCGGATGGGACACAGATACGCAGTATTTT. It specifies CATSRDFGWDTDTQYF.

This chain connects TRBV3-1 to TRBJ1-2; the D gene is possibly TRBD1 (6 bases). The V and J ends lost 2 bases and 8 bases respectively, with 15 bases between them. This CDR3 comprises 14 residues. Germline V gives CDR1 LGHDT, CDR2 YNNKEL (reference sequence). CDR3 DNA sequence: TGTGCCAGCAGCCAAAACCAGGGGTATGGCGGCTACACCTTC. As protein: CASSQNQGYGGYTF.

As DNA, the CDR3 is TGTGCCAGCAGTTCCCCGGGGCCCGACACAGATACGCAGTATTTT. It translates to CASSSPGPDTDTQYF. This chain joins TRBV28 and TRBJ2-3; D could derive from TRBD1 or TRBD2 (5 bases each). Trimming removed 4 bases from V and 2 bases from J, with 13 bases in between. The CDR3 loop spans 15 amino acids. The germline gives CDR1 MDHEN, CDR2 SYDVKM.

This clonotype showed up just a few times. The genes are TRBV2 and TRBJ2-2; no firm D call. The V and J ends lost 2 bases and 5 bases respectively, with 6 bases between them. Germline-derived CDR1 and CDR2 are SNHLY and FYNNEI. CDR3 length: 13 amino acids. The CDR3 here is CASSERETGELFF. The CDR3 DNA reads TGTGCCAGCAGTGAAAGAGAAACCGGGGAGCTGTTTTTT.

The J gene is TRBJ2-5, the V gene TRBV11-2, with TRBD2 matching over 14 bases. The V gene end was trimmed by 5 bases and the J gene end by 0 bases; junction bases not matched to a gene: 8. Looked up from germline, CDR1 is SGHAT and CDR2 is FQNNGV. This CDR3 comprises 18 residues. This CDR3 reads CASSLGLAGGPYQETQYF. In DNA form, the CDR3 reads TGTGCCAGCAGCCTCGGACTAGCGGGGGGTCCGTACCAAGAGACCCAGTACTTC.

This clonotype was counted only a few times. V usage is TRBV28 and J usage is TRBJ2-2, with D tentatively TRBD1 or TRBD2 (6 bases each). There are 14 residues in the CDR3. The V end was cut by 6 bases, the J end by 7 bases, with 15 bases between. Germline V gene sequence: CDR1 MDHEN, CDR2 SYDVKM. The DNA for the CDR3 is TGTGCCAGCAGACTATCGGGGGCCGGCGGGGAGCTGTTTTTT. Its protein is CASRLSGAGGELFF.

The chain links TRBV9 to TRBJ1-6; D remains unclear. The V gene lost 4 bases and the J gene lost 9 bases, with 14 bases spanning the gap. The germline gives CDR1 SGDLS, CDR2 YYNGEE. The CDR3 extends over 14 amino acids. CDR3 loop: CASSRGKGTSPLHF. The DNA for the CDR3 is TGTGCCAGCAGCCGCGGGAAGGGAACTTCACCCCTCCACTTT.